The 18 T cell receptor beta chains reported below all come from one sample, sequenced in a study of cytomegalovirus exposure and HLA in healthy donors. The PCR employed 60 Vbeta primers together with 13 Jbeta primers. Assay used: immunoSEQ multiplex PCR; TCRdb lists only in-frame clones, some missing. This sample has 150,000 to 200,000 clones, with around two thirds found just once. The sequenced sample was PBMCs. The receptors were gathered from a man aged 25 to 40 in good health and CMV-seropositive.

This clone was seen only once. V is TRBV19 and J is TRBJ1-1, with a tentative D call TRBD1 (6 bases). From germline, CDR1 is LNHDA and CDR2 SQIVND (reference sequence). V shed 5 bases and J shed 4 bases, with 14 bases lying between them. The CDR3 spans 14 residues. CDR3 residues: CASSAGALSTEAFF. The CDR3 DNA reads TGTGCCAGTAGTGCGGGGGCGCTGAGCACTGAAGCTTTCTTT.

The chain recombines TRBV5-4 with TRBJ2-5, with 9 positions matching TRBD2. The junction had 10 bases not matched to a gene; V was cut back by 3 bases and J by 4 bases. From germline, CDR1 is SGHNT and CDR2 YYREEE (reference sequence). The CDR3 is 16 amino acids. The CDR3 region is CASSSPAGGPGETQYF. In nucleotides, the CDR3 is TGTGCCAGCAGCTCCCCGGCGGGAGGGCCCGGAGAGACCCAGTACTTC.

The V call is TRBV28, the J call TRBJ2-7; 7 bases match TRBD2. The CDR3 extends over 15 amino acids. Germline V gene data show CDR1 as MDHEN and CDR2 as SYDVKM. Unmatched junction bases numbered 5, after V lost 3 bases and J lost 0 bases. CDR3 DNA sequence: TGTGCCAGCAGTTTCTGGCGGGGGAGCTCCTACGAGCAGTACTTC. This codes for CASSFWRGSSYEQYF. The variable domain in full, completed from reference TRBV28 and TRBJ2-7, reads DVKVTQSSRYLVKRTGEKVFLECVQDMDHENMFWYRQDPGLGLRLIYFSYDVKMKEKGDIPEGYSVSREKKERFSLILESASTNQTSMYLCASSFWRGSSYEQYFGPGTRLTVT.

This chain uses TRBV6-5 with TRBJ1-1; 7 nucleotides align to TRBD1. The length of the CDR3 is 15 residues. The ends lost 4 bases at V and 1 base at J; junction bases unmatched: 6. Germline V CDR1 and CDR2: MNHEY, SVGAGI. In DNA, the CDR3 is TGTGCCAGCAGTTTTTCCGGGACAGCGAACACTGAAGCTTTCTTT. Amino acids: CASSFSGTANTEAFF.

This clone appeared once. The chain combines TRBV7-9 with TRBJ2-7; 12 positions match TRBD2. Per the germline V gene, CDR1 is SEHNR and CDR2 is FQNEAQ (reference sequence). This CDR3 spans 17 amino acids. J was trimmed by 4 bases and V by 4 bases; bases with no gene match: 11. The CDR3 sequence: CASSYRLAGERGYEQYF. CDR3 nucleotides: TGTGCCAGCAGCTACCGACTAGCGGGAGAGAGAGGATACGAGCAGTACTTC. Supplemented by reference TRBV7-9 and TRBJ2-7, the full variable domain reads DTGVSQNPRHKITKRGQNVTFRCDPISEHNRLYWYRQTLGQGPEFLTYFQNEAQLEKSRLLSDRFSAERPKGSFSTLEIQRTEQGDSAMYLCASSYRLAGERGYEQYFGPGTRLTVT.

In this sample, this clone turned up once. The chain carries TRBV7-2 and TRBJ2-2; TRBD2 is a possible D gene (6 bases). V gave up 5 bases and J gave up 9 bases, with 13 bases separating them. The germline V gene encodes CDR1 SGHTA and CDR2 FQGNSA. The CDR3 spans 13 residues. The CDR3 DNA sequence: TGTGCCAGCAGCCCGGACGGGGGAAGGGAGCTGTTTTTT. This encodes CASSPDGGRELFF.

The chain carries TRBV5-1 and TRBJ2-7; a possible D gene is TRBD2 (5 bases). The ends were cut back, 3 bases at V and 2 bases at J, with 9 bases in the middle. The CDR3 is made up of 13 amino acids. Germline loops: CDR1 SGHRS, CDR2 YFSETQ. CDR3 loop: CASSSSRAYEQYF. CDR3 nucleotides: TGCGCCAGCAGCTCGTCGAGGGCCTACGAGCAGTACTTC.

This sequence joins TRBV19 and TRBJ2-1; 7 bases are shared with TRBD2. V lost 5 bases, J lost 4 bases, and 8 bases stayed unmatched. The V gene's germline CDR1 is LNHDA and CDR2 SQIVND (reference sequence). The CDR3 has 15 amino acids. CDR3 in DNA: TGTGCCAGTAGTTCTAGCGGCCTAGCTTACAATGAGCAGTTCTTC. Translation: CASSSSGLAYNEQFF.

The J gene is TRBJ2-1, the V gene TRBV12-5; 11 bases agree with TRBD2. Trimming at V came to 6 bases and at J to 3 bases, leaving 4 bases not matched to a gene. The length of the CDR3 is 15 residues. Germline-derived CDR1 and CDR2 are LGHNT and FRNRAP. The CDR3 sequence is CASGLGLADYNEQFF. The CDR3 coding sequence is TGTGCTAGTGGCCTGGGACTAGCGGACTACAATGAGCAGTTCTTC. The whole variable domain, filled in from reference TRBV12-5 and TRBJ2-1, reads DARVTQTPRHKVTEMGQEVTMRCQPILGHNTVFWYRQTMMQGLELLAYFRNRAPLDDSGMPKDRFSAEMPDATLATLKIQPSEPRDSAVYFCASGLGLADYNEQFFGPGTRLTVL.

CDR3 sequence: CASSSAGIPEAFF. The CDR3 DNA is TGTGCCAGCAGTTCAGCAGGGATCCCTGAAGCTTTCTTT. The chain combines TRBV6-5 with TRBJ1-1, with a tentative D call TRBD1 (5 bases). Trimming shortened V by 4 bases and J by 6 bases, and 12 bases separated the two germline ends. The CDR3 contains 13 residues. CDR1 MNHEY and CDR2 SVGAGI come from the germline V gene.

The CDR3 here is CASSSGLAGVIFRGEQFF. Here the CDR3 DNA reads TGCGCCAGCAGCTCCGGACTAGCGGGAGTGATTTTTCGGGGTGAGCAGTTCTTC. The rearrangement links TRBV5-1 to TRBJ2-1, with TRBD2 matching 13 bases. Germline V gene sequence: CDR1 SGHRS, CDR2 YFSETQ. The CDR3 covers 18 residues. The V and J ends lost 3 bases and 9 bases, in that order; junction bases with no gene match: 15.

Comment on this clone: This same CDR3 is encoded by further DNA sequences in the sample. The chain recombines TRBV18 with TRBJ1-1, with TRBD1 as a possible D gene (5 bases). This CDR3 contains 13 residues. The germline V gene encodes CDR1 KGHSH and CDR2 LQKENI. V was pared by 2 bases and J by 1 base, with 5 bases between. The CDR3 bases are TGTGCCAGCTCACCAGGACAGAACACTGAAGCTTTCTTT. Encoded protein: CASSPGQNTEAFF.

In this sample, this clone turned up a few times. The chain uses TRBV7-2 and TRBJ2-1; possibly TRBD2 for D (5 bases). CDR1 is SGHTA, CDR2 FQGNSA, per germline. The CDR3 totals 16 residues. V was pared by 2 bases and J by 7 bases, with 18 bases between. CDR3 protein: CASSLILGERANEQFF. The CDR3 bases are TGTGCCAGCAGCTTAATTTTGGGAGAACGGGCTAATGAGCAGTTCTTC.

Here the CDR3 DNA reads TGCGCCAGCAGTTTCGCCCGGGACAGCAAAACGAGTGGCTACACCTTC. Amino acids: CASSFARDSKTSGYTF. The genes are TRBV5-1 and TRBJ1-2; 7 bases are shared with TRBD1. The germline V gene encodes CDR1 SGHRS and CDR2 YFSETQ. Trimming at V came to 5 bases and at J to 7 bases, leaving 17 bases not matched to a gene. The length of the CDR3 is 16 residues.

The chain uses TRBV5-1 and TRBJ2-7, with 7 nucleotides matching TRBD1. Trimming at V came to 4 bases and at J to 5 bases, leaving 9 bases not matched to a gene. CDR1 and CDR2 from the germline V gene are SGHRS and YFSETQ. The CDR3 contains 14 residues. CDR3: CASSHLRGLNEQYF. Written as DNA, the CDR3 is TGCGCCAGCAGCCACCTAAGGGGGCTCAACGAGCAGTACTTC. Based on the CDR3 plus reference TRBV5-1 and TRBJ2-7, the full variable domain is KAGVTQTPRYLIKTRGQQVTLSCSPISGHRSVSWYQQTPGQGLQFLFEYFSETQRNKGNFPGRFSGRQFSNSRSEMNVSTLELGDSALYLCASSHLRGLNEQYFGPGTRLTVT.

This clone was seen a few times. The chain uses TRBV10-3 and TRBJ1-1; a possible D gene is TRBD1 (5 bases). The length of the CDR3 is 11 residues. Germline-derived CDR1 and CDR2 are ENHRY and SYGVKD. V was pared by 11 bases and J by 2 bases, with 9 bases between. The CDR3 here is CAVTGNTEAFF. CDR3 DNA: TGTGCCGTCACAGGCAACACTGAAGCTTTCTTT.

This sequence joins TRBV10-3 and TRBJ2-7; 9 bases map to TRBD1. V lost 3 bases and J lost 5; bases outside the gene matches: 8. Germline V CDR1 and CDR2: ENHRY, SYGVKD. The CDR3 is 15 amino acids. The CDR3 loop is CAISEAGTGPNEQYF. CDR3 sequence (DNA): TGTGCCATCAGTGAAGCCGGGACAGGGCCGAACGAGCAGTACTTC.

V is TRBV2 and J is TRBJ2-7; 9 bases match TRBD2. Germline CDR1 and CDR2: SNHLY and FYNNEI. The CDR3 covers 15 residues. J gave up 7 bases and V 4 bases, and 11 bases lay outside the gene matches. The CDR3 nucleotides read TGTGCCAGCAGTGTGGCGTCTAGCGGGATTGTTGAGCAGTACTTC. This sequence encodes CASSVASSGIVEQYF.